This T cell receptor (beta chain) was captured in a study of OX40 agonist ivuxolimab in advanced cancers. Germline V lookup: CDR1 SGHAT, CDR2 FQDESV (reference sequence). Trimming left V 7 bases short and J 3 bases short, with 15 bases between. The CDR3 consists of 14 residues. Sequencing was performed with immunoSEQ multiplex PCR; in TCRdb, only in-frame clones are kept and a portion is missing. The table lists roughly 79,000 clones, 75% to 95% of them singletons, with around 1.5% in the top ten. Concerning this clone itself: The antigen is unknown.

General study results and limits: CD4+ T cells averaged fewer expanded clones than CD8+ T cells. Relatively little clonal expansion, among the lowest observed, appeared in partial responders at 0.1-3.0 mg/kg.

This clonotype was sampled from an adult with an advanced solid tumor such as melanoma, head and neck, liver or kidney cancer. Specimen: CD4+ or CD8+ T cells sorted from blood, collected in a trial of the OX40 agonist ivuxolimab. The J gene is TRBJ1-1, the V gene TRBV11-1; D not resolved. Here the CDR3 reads CASNLRGEDTEAFF. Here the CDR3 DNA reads TGTGCCAGCAACCTACGTGGTGAGGACACTGAAGCTTTCTTT.